This TCR delta chain was sequenced in a study of γδ T cells in repeated Plasmodium falciparum infection (dated by TCRdb to 2020 to 2022). Regarding the study in general: The natural-infection arm enrolled Malian children exposed to intense seasonal malaria transmission, compared against age and gender matched Australian children. Four to six malaria-naive U.S. adults underwent four controlled human malaria infections by bites from P. falciparum NF54-infected Anopheles stephensi mosquitoes over approximately 640 days. Samples from controlled-infection subjects were taken at baseline, right before selected infections, and 21 days after each infection. The gammadelta TCR repertoires from Mali were analysed in two ways: cross-sectionally during periods with no transmission, and longitudinally across episodes of acute febrile malaria. Using both natural infection in Mali and controlled human malaria infection, the study looked at the way repeated Plasmodium falciparum infection shapes the human gammadelta T cell repertoire. Here is what the overall study found, with its caveats: In Vdelta2-negative gammadelta TCR repertoires, which were largely Vdelta1+, repeated controlled infections appeared to drive waves of new clonotype selection. Vgamma9/Vdelta2+ TCR repertoires kept a highly stable polyclonal repertoire across time and infection, and many TCRgamma sequences overlapped between individuals. Because the controlled-infection cohort was small, analysis of inter-individual variability in gammadelta T cell responses was limited. The Malian cohort was drawn from a small rural village made up mostly of one ethnic group, which limits generalizability. Compared with Australian children, Malian children appeared to have Vdelta2-negative gammadelta TCR repertoires that were more clonally expanded, less diverse and less shared.

On this clone: What antigen it recognizes has not been identified. The protein recorded in TCRdb matches a much larger clone and deviates from this DNA's translation at residue 17, suggesting a read error; the protein here is obtained by translating the DNA.

The germline V gene provides CDR1 TSWWSYY and CDR2 QGS. Including the terminal cysteine and phenylalanine, the CDR3 comprises 20 residues. The DNA shown is the 60-base CDR3, in frame from base 1. Receptors were amplified or captured by multiplex PCR. The sequencing machine was an Illumina MiSeq. Both TCR gamma (TRG) and TCR delta (TRD) chains were sequenced from each sorted gammadelta T cell sample. Processing in the source paper ran as follows. The repertoire analyses drew on clonotype tree plots, the accumulated frequency of the top 20 clonotypes, and diversity index (DI) and D75 metrics. Clonotypes were called again by TCRdb from the public reads via CATT, and duplicate nucleotide sequences were then merged into one entry. The V and J calls shown here were made by TCRdb, not taken from the authors' results. In all, the sample holds roughly 48,000 delta-chain clones, and 1.5% to 2% of those were seen once. The ten largest clones take up over 6.5% of the sample.

For bulk TCR repertoire analysis, Vgamma9/Vdelta2+ and Vdelta2-negative gammadelta T cell populations were flow-sorted out of peripheral blood mononuclear cells. The source is a pool of human donors (malaria-infected and uninfected, not separated). The sequenced sample consisted of gamma-delta T cells from blood. The V and J segments used are TRDV1 and TRDJ1; the D gene is not confidently resolved. The J gene is absent in TCRdb and was assigned here via DNA matching to germline. The CDR3 in this case is CALGEPATQVVMAYTDRLIF. The DNA is as follows: TGTGCTCTTGGGGAACCCGCAACTCAGGTAGTGATGGCGTACACCGATAGACTCATCTTT.